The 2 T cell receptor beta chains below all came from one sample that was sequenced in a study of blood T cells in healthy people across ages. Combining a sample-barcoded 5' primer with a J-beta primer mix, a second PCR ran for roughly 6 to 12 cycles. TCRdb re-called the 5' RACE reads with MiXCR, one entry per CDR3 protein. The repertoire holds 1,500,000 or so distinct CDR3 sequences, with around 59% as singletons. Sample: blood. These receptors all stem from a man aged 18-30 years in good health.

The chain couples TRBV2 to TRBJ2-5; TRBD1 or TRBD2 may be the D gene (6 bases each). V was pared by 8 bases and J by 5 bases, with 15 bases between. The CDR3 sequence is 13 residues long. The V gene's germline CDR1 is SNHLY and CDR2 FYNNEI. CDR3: CASEGEEWETQYF. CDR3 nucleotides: TGTGCCAGCGAGGGGGAGGAGTGGGAGACCCAGTACTTC.

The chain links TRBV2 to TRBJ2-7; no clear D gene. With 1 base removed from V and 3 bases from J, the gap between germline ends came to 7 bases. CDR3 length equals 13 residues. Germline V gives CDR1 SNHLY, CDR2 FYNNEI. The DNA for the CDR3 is TGTGCCAGCAGTGAAGAACGGATCTACGAGCAGTACTTC. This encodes CASSEERIYEQYF.